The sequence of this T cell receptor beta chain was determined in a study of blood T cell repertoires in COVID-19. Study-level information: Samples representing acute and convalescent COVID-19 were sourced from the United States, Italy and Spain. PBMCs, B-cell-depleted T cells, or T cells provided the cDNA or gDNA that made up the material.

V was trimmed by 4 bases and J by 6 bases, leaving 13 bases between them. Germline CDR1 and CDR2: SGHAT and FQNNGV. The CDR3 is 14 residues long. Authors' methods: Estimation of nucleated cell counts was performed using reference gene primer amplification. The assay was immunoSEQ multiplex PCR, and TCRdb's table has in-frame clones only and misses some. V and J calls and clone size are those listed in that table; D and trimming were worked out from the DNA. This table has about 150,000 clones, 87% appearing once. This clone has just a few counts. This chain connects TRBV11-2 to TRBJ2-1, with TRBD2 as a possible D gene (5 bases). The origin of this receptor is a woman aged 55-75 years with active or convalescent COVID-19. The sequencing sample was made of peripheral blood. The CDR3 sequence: CASSSGGEPNEQFF. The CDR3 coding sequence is TGTGCCAGCAGCTCCGGTGGGGAGCCCAATGAGCAGTTCTTC.